The text below deals with one T cell receptor beta chain. What antigen it recognizes has not been identified. No much larger clonotype is one base removed from it; base qualities were not supplied. The data belong to a study of T cell responses to AZD1222 COVID-19 vaccine listed by TCRdb under 2021. About the full investigation: A total of 233 trial participants underwent TCR sequencing, of whom 207 had received two doses of AZD1222 and about 25 had received two doses of the MenACWY control vaccine. Trial participants were enrolled by age into 18-55, 56-69 and 70-plus year subgroups, with approximately 160, 26 and 62 TCR-sequenced participants respectively. The paper's findings and limits, for the study overall: Conclusions about previously exposed vaccinees are limited, since just 5 or 6 AZD1222 recipients were seropositive for SARS-CoV-2 at baseline. CD4 TCRs associated with the vaccine covered the entire spike protein, and the dominant responses were in regions 160-218 and 743-854. No day 14 peak-response samples were available, so repertoires were characterized only after the peak T cell response. A significant rise in spike-specific TCR breadth and depth was observed after two AZD1222 doses relative to day 0 and relative to MenACWY recipients. Reportedly, almost half of the unique spike-specific TCRs recognized epitopes lying outside the regions that are mutated in the B.1.351 and B.1.1.7 variants. In the small 56-69-year group, the increase in depth fell short of significance, most likely because of low power. Participants were mostly white British and included more females than males, and it was suggested by the authors that clonal diversity may have been underestimated.

The CDR3 regions of human TCRbeta chains were subjected to immunosequencing. In the paper's pipeline: TCRs in the repertoires were matched against a reference library of SARS-CoV-2-specific TCRs that had been generated with the MIRA antigen-specificity platform. Breadth was defined as the fraction of unique TCRs that were SARS-CoV-2-associated, and depth was defined as the fraction of total T cells that were SARS-CoV-2-associated. Using the MIRA data, each spike-specific TCR was mapped to the spike region that the TCR reacts to and placed in a CD4 or CD8 class. Log10-transformed breadth and depth values were compared by one-way ANOVA with Sidak's multiple comparisons tests. Entries here come from immuneACCESS through TCRdb and include only in-frame sequences with V and J called. Some clones fail to appear in such tables; in the studies checked, an unresolved V gene covers under half of the shortfall, and the cause of the remainder is unknown. That table gives V, J and clone size, and the DNA gave D and trimming. This sample holds approximately 110,000 clones; around nine tenths were observed only once. Together, the top ten hold under 2.5% of the sample.

The germline V gene specifies MDHEN as CDR1 and SYDVKM as CDR2. Trimming takes 10 bases off V and 7 bases off J; junction bases not matched to a gene: 10. The CDR3 contains 13 residues, cysteine and phenylalanine counted. Only the CDR3 DNA is retained, 39 bases long and in frame from the first base. Read against the paper, the sample's time point label means: about 28 days (+/-7) after the second vaccine dose. Because spike-specific TCR depth and breadth did not differ between the two schedules, AZD1222 recipients who got a second dose at roughly 4 weeks were pooled with those who got a second dose at roughly 12 weeks. Vaccinee samples were obtained from the UK trials COV001 and COV002, which included a single-blind randomized controlled phase 2/3 trial of AZD1222 (ChAdOx1 nCoV-19) in healthy adults. Trial participant PBMC samples were collected at day 0 and day 28 after the second dose for TCRbeta chain sequencing.

Recombination connected TRBV28 to TRBJ2-7, with 10 middle bases fitting TRBD2. The TCR comes from an adult who received the AZD1222 COVID-19 vaccine. The material sequenced was peripheral blood, taken 28 days after the second AZD1222 dose. The nucleotide sequence is TGTGCCACCATTCGGACTAGCGGAGATGAGCAGTACTTC. This codes for CATIRTSGDEQYF.